The rows below give T cell receptor beta chains drawn from one sample of a study of siplizumab effects on memory and regulatory T cells. Only in-frame clones appear in the TCRdb table, and some are missing; sequencing was by immunoSEQ multiplex PCR. The table records about 100,000 clones, more than 85% of them present only once. Material: CD4+ T cells sorted from blood. These TCRs come from a human donor in good health. The CDR3 runs from the conserved cysteine through the conserved F or W. The D gene is left open where the match is weak. Rows may omit the clone size; those that give it use once, few, many or a size class.

clone size: -; J gene: TRBJ1-4; V gene: TRBV5-1; D gene: -; CDR3 protein: CASSPPTNEKLFF; CDR3 DNA: TGCGCCAGCAGTCCGCCAACTAATGAAAAACTGTTTTTT
clone size: -; J gene: TRBJ1-3; V gene: TRBV7-2; D gene: -; CDR3 protein: CASSLLGRGVSGNTIYF; CDR3 DNA: TGTGCCAGCAGCTTACTTGGCAGGGGAGTCTCTGGAAACACCATATATTTT
clone size: once; J gene: TRBJ1-2; V gene: TRBV4-3; D gene: TRBD1; CDR3 protein: CASSQTGTGYGYTF; CDR3 DNA: TGCGCCAGCAGCCAGACCGGGACAGGCTATGGCTACACCTTC
clone size: few; J gene: TRBJ1-4; V gene: TRBV18; D gene: -; CDR3 protein: CASSGQNEKLFF; CDR3 DNA: TGTGCCAGCTCAGGACAGAATGAAAAACTGTTTTTT
clone size: -; J gene: TRBJ1-2; V gene: TRBV19; D gene: TRBD1; CDR3 protein: CASSIMTGTSRGYTF; CDR3 DNA: TGTGCCAGTTCTATAATGACAGGGACGTCTCGAGGCTACACCTTC
clone size: -; J gene: TRBJ1-1; V gene: TRBV18; D gene: -; CDR3 protein: CASSPNRDTEAFF; CDR3 DNA: TGTGCCAGCTCACCGAATCGGGACACTGAAGCTTTCTTT
clone size: -; J gene: TRBJ2-2; V gene: TRBV7-8; D gene: -; CDR3 protein: CASSLGQGGRTGELFF; CDR3 DNA: TGTGCCAGCAGCTTAGGTCAGGGGGGACGGACCGGGGAGCTGTTTTTT
clone size: once; J gene: TRBJ2-2; V gene: TRBV5-4; D gene: -; CDR3 protein: CASSLGRAITGELFF; CDR3 DNA: TGTGCCAGCAGCTTGGGGAGGGCGATCACCGGGGAGCTGTTTTTT
clone size: -; J gene: TRBJ2-3; V gene: TRBV5-1; D gene: TRBD1; CDR3 protein: CASRMTGTEADTQYF; CDR3 DNA: TGCGCCAGCAGAATGACCGGGACAGAGGCAGATACGCAGTATTTT
clone size: -; J gene: TRBJ2-7; V gene: TRBV12-2; D gene: -; CDR3 protein: CASRLPGGGYSYEQYF; CDR3 DNA: TGTGCAAGTCGCCTTCCTGGGGGGGGATACTCCTACGAGCAGTACTTC
clone size: -; J gene: TRBJ2-5; V gene: TRBV7-9; D gene: TRBD2; CDR3 protein: CASSLEGGGLRETQYF; CDR3 DNA: TGTGCCAGCAGCTTAGAGGGCGGGGGGCTCAGAGAGACCCAGTACTTC
clone size: -; J gene: TRBJ2-2; V gene: TRBV7-2; D gene: -; CDR3 protein: CASGVGVGELFF; CDR3 DNA: TGTGCCAGCGGGGTAGGGGTCGGGGAGCTGTTTTTT
clone size: once; J gene: TRBJ2-3; V gene: TRBV7-3; D gene: -; CDR3 protein: CASSLWALDSSTDTQYF; CDR3 DNA: TGTGCCAGCAGCTTATGGGCTCTGGATTCTAGCACAGATACGCAGTATTTT
clone size: -; J gene: TRBJ2-6; V gene: TRBV19; D gene: TRBD1; CDR3 protein: CASSTIAGDSYSGANVLTF; CDR3 DNA: TGTGCCAGTAGTACAATTGCTGGGGACAGCTACTCTGGGGCCAACGTCCTGACTTTC
clone size: once; J gene: TRBJ2-1; V gene: TRBV5-6; D gene: -; CDR3 protein: CASSLGLHSYNEQFF; CDR3 DNA: TGTGCCAGCAGCTTGGGTCTTCACTCCTACAATGAGCAGTTCTTC
clone size: once; J gene: TRBJ1-1; V gene: TRBV7-2; D gene: -; CDR3 protein: CASSSKQGATEAFF; CDR3 DNA: TGTGCCAGCAGCTCCAAACAGGGAGCCACTGAAGCTTTCTTT
clone size: once; J gene: TRBJ2-3; V gene: TRBV2; D gene: TRBD1; CDR3 protein: CASSVGTGADTQYF; CDR3 DNA: TGTGCCAGCAGTGTGGGGACAGGGGCAGATACGCAGTATTTT
clone size: once; J gene: TRBJ2-3; V gene: TRBV9; D gene: -; CDR3 protein: CASSTRGATDTQYF; CDR3 DNA: TGTGCCAGCAGCACCAGGGGGGCCACAGATACGCAGTATTTT
clone size: -; J gene: TRBJ1-1; V gene: TRBV11-2; D gene: -; CDR3 protein: CASSLRGNKNTEAFF; CDR3 DNA: TGTGCCAGCAGCTTAAGGGGTAATAAGAACACTGAAGCTTTCTTT
clone size: -; J gene: TRBJ2-6; V gene: TRBV5-1; D gene: -; CDR3 protein: CASSLEGAGANVLTF; CDR3 DNA: TGCGCCAGCAGCTTGGAGGGGGCGGGAGCCAACGTCCTGACTTTC
clone size: -; J gene: TRBJ2-7; V gene: TRBV27; D gene: -; CDR3 protein: CASSNEAGGAGDFHEQYF; CDR3 DNA: TGTGCCAGCAGCAACGAGGCGGGCGGGGCAGGGGATTTCCACGAGCAGTACTTC
clone size: -; J gene: TRBJ1-6; V gene: TRBV9; D gene: TRBD1; CDR3 protein: CASSGTGGDSPLHF; CDR3 DNA: TGTGCCAGCAGCGGCACAGGGGGTGATTCACCCCTCCACTTT
clone size: -; J gene: TRBJ2-5; V gene: TRBV9; D gene: TRBD2; CDR3 protein: CASSVGSSGGQETQYF; CDR3 DNA: TGTGCCAGCAGCGTAGGGTCTAGCGGGGGCCAAGAGACCCAGTACTTC
clone size: -; J gene: TRBJ1-2; V gene: TRBV7-3; D gene: -; CDR3 protein: CASSLAGHGYTF; CDR3 DNA: TGTGCCAGCAGCTTAGCGGGTCATGGCTACACCTTC
clone size: -; J gene: TRBJ1-6; V gene: TRBV11-2; D gene: TRBD1; CDR3 protein: CASSSTLGQTLSPLHF; CDR3 DNA: TGTGCCAGCAGCTCAACCTTGGGACAGACGCTTTCACCCCTCCACTTT
clone size: -; J gene: TRBJ1-1; V gene: TRBV5-5; D gene: -; CDR3 protein: CASSFDTLNTEAFF; CDR3 DNA: TGTGCCAGCAGCTTCGACACACTGAACACTGAAGCTTTCTTT
clone size: once; J gene: TRBJ2-7; V gene: TRBV21-1; D gene: -; CDR3 protein: CASSKWGPYEQYF; CDR3 DNA: TGTGCCAGCAGCAAATGGGGCCCCTACGAGCAGTACTTC
clone size: -; J gene: TRBJ1-2; V gene: TRBV5-4; D gene: TRBD1; CDR3 protein: CASSWAGTAGYTF; CDR3 DNA: TGTGCCAGCAGCTGGGCCGGGACAGCTGGCTACACCTTC
clone size: -; J gene: TRBJ1-2; V gene: TRBV18; D gene: -; CDR3 protein: CASSSRTWDGYTF; CDR3 DNA: TGTGCCAGCTCATCACGGACGTGGGATGGCTACACCTTC
clone size: -; J gene: TRBJ2-7; V gene: TRBV19; D gene: -; CDR3 protein: CASSIAQGSYEQYF; CDR3 DNA: TGTGCCAGTAGTATCGCACAGGGTTCCTACGAGCAGTACTTC
clone size: -; J gene: TRBJ1-6; V gene: TRBV4-1; D gene: -; CDR3 protein: CASRFQGASPLHF; CDR3 DNA: TGCGCCAGCAGGTTCCAGGGAGCTTCACCCCTCCACTTT
clone size: -; J gene: TRBJ1-4; V gene: TRBV27; D gene: TRBD1; CDR3 protein: CAADRVRRGIWGDEKLFF; CDR3 DNA: TGTGCCGCGGACAGGGTAAGAAGGGGAATTTGGGGGGATGAAAAACTGTTTTTT
clone size: -; J gene: TRBJ2-1; V gene: TRBV6-1; D gene: -; CDR3 protein: CASSEVGGQFF; CDR3 DNA: TGTGCCAGCAGTGAAGTAGGGGGGCAGTTCTTC